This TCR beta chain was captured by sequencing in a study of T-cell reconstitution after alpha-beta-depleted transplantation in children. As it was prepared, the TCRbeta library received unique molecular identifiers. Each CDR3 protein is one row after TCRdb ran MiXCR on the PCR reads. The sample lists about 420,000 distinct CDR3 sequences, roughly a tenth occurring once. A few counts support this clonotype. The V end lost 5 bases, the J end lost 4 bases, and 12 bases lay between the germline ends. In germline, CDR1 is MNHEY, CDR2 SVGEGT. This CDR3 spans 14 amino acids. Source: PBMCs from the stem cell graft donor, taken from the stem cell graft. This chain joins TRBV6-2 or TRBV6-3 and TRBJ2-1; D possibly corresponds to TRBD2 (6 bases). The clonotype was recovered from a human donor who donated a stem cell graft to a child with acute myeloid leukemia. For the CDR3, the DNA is TGTGCCAGCAGTGTACCTAGCGCGTACAATGAGCAGTTCTTC. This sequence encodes CASSVPSAYNEQFF.